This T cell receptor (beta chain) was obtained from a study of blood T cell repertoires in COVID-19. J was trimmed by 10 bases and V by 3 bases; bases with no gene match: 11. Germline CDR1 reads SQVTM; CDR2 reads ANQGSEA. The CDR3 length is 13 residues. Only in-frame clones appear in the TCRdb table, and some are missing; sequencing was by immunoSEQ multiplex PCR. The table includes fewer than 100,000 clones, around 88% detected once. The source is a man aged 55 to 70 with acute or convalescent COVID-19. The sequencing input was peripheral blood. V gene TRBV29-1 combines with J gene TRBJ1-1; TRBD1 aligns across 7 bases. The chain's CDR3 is CSVDWGRGLGAFF. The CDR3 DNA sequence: TGCAGCGTTGATTGGGGCAGGGGGTTAGGAGCTTTCTTT.